The source of this T cell receptor (beta chain) is a study of shared clonotypes between healthy human individuals. CDR3 length: 16 amino acids. Looked up from germline, CDR1 is LNHNV and CDR2 is YYDKDF (reference sequence). V was pared by 4 bases and J by 2 bases, with 8 bases of the junction left unmatched. Regarding the study as a whole: It was anticipated that sequencing depth would influence how many clonotypes donors shared.

Sequencing was performed with immunoSEQ multiplex PCR; in TCRdb, only in-frame clones are kept and a portion is missing. This table has about 2 million clones, 85% to 95% appearing once. As regards this clone: The antigen is undetermined.

This TCR was sampled from a man in his late teens or twenties in good health. Sequencing was carried out using naive CD4+ T cells sorted from blood. Specified subset: CD45RA+ positively selected. The chain couples TRBV15 to TRBJ2-3; 8 bases fit TRBD1. CDR3 sequence reads: CATSIFRGRDTDTQYF. DNA of the CDR3: TGTGCCACCAGCATATTCAGGGGGCGAGACACAGATACGCAGTATTTT.